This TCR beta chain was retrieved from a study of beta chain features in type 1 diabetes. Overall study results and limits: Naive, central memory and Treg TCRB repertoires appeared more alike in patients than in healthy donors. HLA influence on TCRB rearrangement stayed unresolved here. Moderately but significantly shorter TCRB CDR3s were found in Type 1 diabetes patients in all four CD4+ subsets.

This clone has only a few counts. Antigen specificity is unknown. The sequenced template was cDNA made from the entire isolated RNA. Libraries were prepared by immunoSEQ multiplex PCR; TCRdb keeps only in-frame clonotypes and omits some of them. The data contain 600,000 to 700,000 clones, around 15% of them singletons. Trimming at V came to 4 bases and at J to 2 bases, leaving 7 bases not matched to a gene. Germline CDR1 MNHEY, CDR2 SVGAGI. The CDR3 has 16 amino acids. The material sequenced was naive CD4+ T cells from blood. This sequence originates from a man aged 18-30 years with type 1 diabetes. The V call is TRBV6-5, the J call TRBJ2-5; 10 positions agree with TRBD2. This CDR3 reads CASSSLPTSGQETQYF. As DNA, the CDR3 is TGTGCCAGCAGTTCCCTTCCGACTAGCGGGCAAGAGACCCAGTACTTC.